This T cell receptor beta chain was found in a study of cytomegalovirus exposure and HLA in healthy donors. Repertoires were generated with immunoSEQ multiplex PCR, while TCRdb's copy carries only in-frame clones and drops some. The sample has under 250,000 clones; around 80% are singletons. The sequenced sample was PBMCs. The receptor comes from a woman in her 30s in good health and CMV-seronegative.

CDR3 DNA sequence: TGCAGCGTCGCCTGGGGCGCGGGGGACAATCAGCCCCAGCATTTT. Amino acids: CSVAWGAGDNQPQHF. V usage is TRBV29-1 and J usage is TRBJ1-5; possibly TRBD1 for D (5 bases). V lost 6 bases and J lost 3, with 18 bases in between. This CDR3 comprises 15 residues. Germline-derived CDR1 and CDR2 are SQVTM and ANQGSEA. The full variable domain, its missing parts supplied by reference TRBV29-1 and TRBJ1-5, is SAVISQKPSRDICQRGTSLTIQCQVDSQVTMMFWYRQQPGQSLTLIATANQGSEATYESGFVIDKFPISRPNLTFSTLTVSNMSPEDSSIYLCSVAWGAGDNQPQHFGDGTRLSIL.